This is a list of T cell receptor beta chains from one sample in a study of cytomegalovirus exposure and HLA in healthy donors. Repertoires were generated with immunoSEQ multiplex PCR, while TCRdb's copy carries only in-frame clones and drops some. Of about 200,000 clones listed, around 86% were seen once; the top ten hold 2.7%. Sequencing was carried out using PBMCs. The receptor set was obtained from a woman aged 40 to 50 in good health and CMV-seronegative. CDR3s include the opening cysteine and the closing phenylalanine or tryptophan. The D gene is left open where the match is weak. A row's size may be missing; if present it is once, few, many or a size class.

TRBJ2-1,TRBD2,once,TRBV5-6,CASSLWFKLAGGYNEQFF,TGTGCCAGCAGCTTGTGGTTTAAACTAGCGGGAGGCTACAATGAGCAGTTCTTC
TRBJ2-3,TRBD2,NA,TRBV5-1,CASSLPVAGLAGDTQYF,TGCGCCAGCAGCTTGCCGGTAGCGGGCCTGGCAGGAGATACGCAGTATTTT
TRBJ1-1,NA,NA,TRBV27,CASSSLRDTEAFF,TGTGCCAGCAGTTCACTCAGGGACACTGAAGCTTTCTTT
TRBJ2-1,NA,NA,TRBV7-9,CASSPPPLNNEQFF,TGTGCCAGCAGCCCACCTCCCCTAAACAATGAGCAGTTCTTC
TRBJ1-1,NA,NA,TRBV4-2,CASSQQTGSGNTEAFF,TGTGCCAGCAGCCAACAAACAGGGTCCGGGAACACTGAAGCTTTCTTT
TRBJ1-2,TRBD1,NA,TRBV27,CASSSMLRDRANYGYTF,TGTGCCAGCAGTTCTATGCTCCGGGACAGGGCTAACTATGGCTACACCTTC
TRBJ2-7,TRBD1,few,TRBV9,CASSFETGGGYEQYF,TGTGCCAGCAGCTTCGAAACAGGGGGCGGGTACGAGCAGTACTTC
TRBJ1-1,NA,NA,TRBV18,CASSPPVLRGSEAFF,TGTGCCAGCTCACCACCAGTATTGCGAGGGTCTGAAGCTTTCTTT
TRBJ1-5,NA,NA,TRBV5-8,CASSFTGFSNQPQHF,TGTGCCAGCAGCTTTACAGGTTTTAGCAATCAGCCCCAGCATTTT
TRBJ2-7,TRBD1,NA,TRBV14,CASSREGAIYEQYF,TGTGCCAGCAGCAGAGAGGGGGCGATCTACGAGCAGTACTTC
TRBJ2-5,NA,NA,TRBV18,CASSPGLAETQYF,TGTGCCAGCTCACCAGGTCTAGCGGAGACCCAGTACTTC
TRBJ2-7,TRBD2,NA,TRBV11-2,CASSPGLAGAYYEQYF,TGTGCCAGCAGCCCGGGACTAGCGGGAGCATACTACGAGCAGTACTTC
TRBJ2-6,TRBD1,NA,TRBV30,CAEGTGASGANVLTF,TGTGCCGAGGGGACAGGAGCTTCTGGGGCCAACGTCCTGACTTTC
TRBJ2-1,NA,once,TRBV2,CASRRNSLVIMSFF,TGTGCCAGCAGACGAAACTCACTAGTGATAATGTCATTCTTC
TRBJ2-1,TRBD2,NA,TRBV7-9,CARGTSGSDEQFF,TGTGCCAGGGGGACTAGCGGGAGCGATGAGCAGTTCTTC
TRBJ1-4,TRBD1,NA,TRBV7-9,CASSNPSFGTGDEKLFF,TGTGCCAGCAGCAACCCTAGTTTCGGGACAGGGGATGAAAAACTGTTTTTT
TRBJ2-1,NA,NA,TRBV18,CASSPVPGLPYNEQFF,TGTGCCAGCTCACCAGTCCCAGGGCTACCCTACAATGAGCAGTTCTTC
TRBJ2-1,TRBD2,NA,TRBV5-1,CASSLARWGGYNEQFF,TGCGCCAGCAGCTTGGCCCGATGGGGGGGCTACAATGAGCAGTTCTTC
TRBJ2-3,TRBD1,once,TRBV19,CASSHWTGGPDTQYF,TGTGCCAGTAGTCACTGGACAGGGGGACCAGATACGCAGTATTTT
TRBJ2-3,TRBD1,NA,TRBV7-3,CASSPGQGSPGNTQYF,TGTGCCAGCAGCCCCGGACAGGGGTCGCCAGGGAATACGCAGTATTTT
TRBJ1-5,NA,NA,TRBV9,CASSGGQPNQPQHF,TGTGCCAGCAGCGGAGGACAGCCCAATCAGCCCCAGCATTTT
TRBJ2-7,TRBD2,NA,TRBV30,CAWSDVAGSEQYF,TGTGCCTGGAGTGATGTAGCGGGATCCGAGCAGTACTTC
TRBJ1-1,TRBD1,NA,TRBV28,CASSPLPGQENTEAFF,TGTGCCAGCAGTCCTCTTCCGGGACAGGAGAACACTGAAGCTTTCTTT
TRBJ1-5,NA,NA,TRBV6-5,CASSLRNNQPQHF,TGTGCCAGCAGTTTGAGGAACAATCAGCCCCAGCATTTT
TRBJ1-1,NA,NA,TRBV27,CASSTELTTEAFF,TGTGCCAGCAGTACGGAGCTTACAACTGAAGCTTTCTTT
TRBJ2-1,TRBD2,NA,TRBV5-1,CASSLVPTSGSYNEQFF,TGCGCCAGCAGCTTAGTCCCAACTAGCGGCTCCTACAATGAGCAGTTCTTC
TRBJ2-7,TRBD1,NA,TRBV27,CASSLVTGDGYEQYF,TGTGCCAGCAGCCTGGTGACAGGGGATGGATACGAGCAGTACTTC
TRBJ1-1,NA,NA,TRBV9,CASSVEPGGMNTEAFF,TGTGCCAGCAGCGTAGAACCCGGAGGCATGAACACTGAAGCTTTCTTT
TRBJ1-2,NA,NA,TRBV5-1,CASSLASGGDIYGYTF,TGCGCCAGCAGCTTGGCCTCCGGGGGAGATATCTATGGCTACACCTTC
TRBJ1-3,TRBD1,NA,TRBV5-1,CASSSRQGGASSGNTIYF,TGCGCCAGCAGCAGTCGACAGGGGGGCGCTTCCTCTGGAAACACCATATATTTT
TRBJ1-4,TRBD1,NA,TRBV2,CASNLRTGNEKLFF,TGTGCCAGCAATCTACGGACAGGGAATGAAAAACTGTTTTTT
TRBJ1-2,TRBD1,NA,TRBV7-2,CASSPRYRGQNGYTF,TGTGCCAGCAGCCCCAGGTACAGGGGGCAGAATGGCTACACCTTC
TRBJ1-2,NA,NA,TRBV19,CASSIRPPQTPYGYTF,TGTGCCAGTAGTATTCGCCCTCCACAGACACCCTATGGCTACACCTTC
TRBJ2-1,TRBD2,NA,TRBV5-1,CASELLAGGSNEQFF,TGCGCCAGCGAACTCCTAGCGGGAGGGTCAAATGAGCAGTTCTTC
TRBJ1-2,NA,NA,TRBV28,CASSKPGFSGYTF,TGTGCCAGCAGCAAGCCGGGTTTTAGTGGCTACACCTTC
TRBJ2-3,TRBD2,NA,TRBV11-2,CASSPRLGLVGTDTQYF,TGTGCCAGCAGCCCCCGATTGGGACTAGTCGGCACAGATACGCAGTATTTT
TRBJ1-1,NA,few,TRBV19,CASRASQGADTEAFF,TGTGCCAGTAGGGCGTCCCAGGGTGCGGACACTGAAGCTTTCTTT
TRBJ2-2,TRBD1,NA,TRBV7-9,CASSYLLQGALGGTGELFF,TGTGCCAGCAGCTACCTTCTACAGGGGGCTTTGGGGGGCACCGGGGAGCTGTTTTTT
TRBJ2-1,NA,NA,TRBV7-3,CASSTTSFNEQFF,TGTGCCAGCAGCACGACTAGTTTCAATGAGCAGTTCTTC
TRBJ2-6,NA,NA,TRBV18,CASSPRAIGPGANVLTF,TGTGCCAGCTCACCGAGGGCCATTGGGCCTGGGGCCAACGTCCTGACTTTC
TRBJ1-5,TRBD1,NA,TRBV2,CASSKSTGSNQPQHF,TGTGCCAGCAGTAAATCGACAGGGAGCAATCAGCCCCAGCATTTT
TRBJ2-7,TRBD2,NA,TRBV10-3,CAISESASGIYEQYF,TGTGCCATCAGTGAGTCGGCTAGCGGGATCTACGAGCAGTACTTC
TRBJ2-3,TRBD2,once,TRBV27,CASSLGLDLDTQYF,TGTGCCAGCAGTCTGGGACTAGACCTGGATACGCAGTATTTT
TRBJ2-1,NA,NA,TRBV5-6,CASSSRWSSYNEQFF,TGTGCCAGCAGCTCGCGGTGGAGCTCCTACAATGAGCAGTTCTTC
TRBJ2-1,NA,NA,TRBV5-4,CASSVRTHSNEQFF,TGTGCCAGCAGCGTAAGGACTCATTCCAATGAGCAGTTCTTC
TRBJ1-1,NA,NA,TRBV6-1,CASGPGHLNTEAFF,TGTGCCAGCGGACCGGGACACCTGAACACTGAAGCTTTCTTT
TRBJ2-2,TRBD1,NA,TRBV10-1,CASGTGLVGELFF,TGCGCCAGCGGGACAGGGTTGGTCGGGGAGCTGTTTTTT
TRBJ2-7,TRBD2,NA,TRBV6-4,CASSPGTSSTYEQYF,TGTGCCAGCAGTCCCGGGACTAGCAGCACCTACGAGCAGTACTTC
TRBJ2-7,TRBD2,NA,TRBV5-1,CASSPRLAGGPGEQYF,TGCGCCAGCAGCCCCAGACTAGCGGGAGGGCCGGGAGAGCAGTACTTC
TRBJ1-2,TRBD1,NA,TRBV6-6,CASAATGGDGYTF,TGTGCCAGCGCTGCGACAGGGGGGGATGGCTACACCTTC
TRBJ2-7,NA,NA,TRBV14,CASSQLFGPNEQYF,TGTGCCAGCAGCCAGCTGTTTGGGCCCAACGAGCAGTACTTC
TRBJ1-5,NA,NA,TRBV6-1,CASSEFISNQPQHF,TGTGCCAGCAGTGAATTCATTAGCAATCAGCCCCAGCATTTT
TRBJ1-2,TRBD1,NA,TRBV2,CASSSVGGTYGYTF,TGTGCCAGCAGCTCCGTAGGGGGCACCTATGGCTACACCTTC